The clone carrying this T cell receptor (beta chain) was detected once. The data were obtained in a study of blood T cell repertoires in COVID-19. Turning to the study itself: The study drew acute and convalescent COVID-19 samples from the United States, Italy and Spain. The cDNA or gDNA used as material had been derived from T cells, B-cell-depleted T cells, or PBMCs.

Participant reports of clinical history set cohort assignment. V lost 0 bases and J 2 bases, leaving 11 bases between the germline ends. Per germline, CDR1 LNHNV and CDR2 YYDKDF (reference sequence). CDR3 length equals 15 residues. Profiling relied on immunoSEQ multiplex PCR, and the TCRdb table lists in-frame clones only, not all of them. The repertoire holds a few hundred thousand clones, with 91% as singletons. The chain joins TRBV15 to TRBJ2-7, with a weak D call TRBD2 (5 bases). Material: PBMCs or T cells enriched from blood (not recorded which). The receptor was derived from a human donor in a cohort exposed to, infected with or recovered from COVID-19 (not recorded which). The donor label of this sample is uncertain. This CDR3 reads CATSRDGVLTYEQYF. In DNA, the CDR3 is TGTGCCACCAGCAGAGACGGGGTACTGACCTACGAGCAGTACTTC.